Given below is one T cell receptor (beta chain) in context. The sample originates from a study of blood T cell repertoires in COVID-19. Across the whole study: Acute-phase and convalescent COVID-19 samples originated in the United States, Italy and Spain. The analysed material was cDNA or gDNA that came from T cells, B-cell-depleted T cells, or PBMCs.

Per the original methods: Nucleated cell number was recorded as an estimate derived from reference gene primer amplification. Some clones are missing from TCRdb's copy, which holds only in-frame ones; the method was immunoSEQ multiplex PCR. D and trimming come from the DNA, and the V and J calls and clone size come from that table. The sample contains 75,000 to 100,000 clones, 70% to 90% of which appear only once. The CDR3 sequence is 16 residues long. CDR1 is MNHEY, CDR2 SMNVEV, per germline (reference sequence). The V gene end was trimmed by 0 bases and the J gene end by 5 bases; junction bases not matched to a gene: 5.

What was sequenced was peripheral blood. The chain has TRBV27 and TRBJ2-2; TRBD1 aligns across 8 bases. This TCR came from a human donor with acute or convalescent COVID-19. The donor label of this sample is uncertain. CDR3 DNA sequence: TGTGCCAGCAGTTTATCGGGCAGGGGGCGAACCGGGGAGCTGTTTTTT. Translation gives CASSLSGRGRTGELFF.